The T cell receptor beta chain under discussion was sequenced for a study of T cell repertoires in cytomegalovirus infection. This clonotype was found a few times. TCRdb re-derived calls from the reads in MiXCR, one entry per CDR3 protein. This table holds approximately 500,000 distinct CDR3 sequences, approximately 11% found once. The CDR3 has 14 amino acids. Trimming cost V 6 bases and J 8 bases; bases outside gene matches: 10. Germline-derived CDR1 and CDR2 are LNHDA and SQIVND (reference sequence). This rearrangement joins TRBV19 to TRBJ2-1, with 7 bases identical to TRBD2. The clonotype was recovered from a human donor in good health (CMV status not recorded). Some clones in this sample may be carry-over from other donors' samples. The source material was PBMCs. The CDR3 region has the DNA TGTGCCAGTAGAAGCGGCGGGAGTCCTCATGAGCAGTTCTTC. It yields the protein CASRSGGSPHEQFF. The complete variable domain, with remaining parts taken from reference TRBV19 and TRBJ2-1, reads DGGITQSPKYLFRKEGQNVTLSCEQNLNHDAMYWYRQDPGQGLRLIYYSQIVNDFQKGDIAEGYSVSREKKESFPLTVTSAQKNPTAFYLCASRSGGSPHEQFFGPGTRLTVL.